The sample holds many counts of the clone carrying this T cell receptor (beta chain). Its antigen is not identified. Noted time point: newly diagnosed GD, antithyroid drugs for less than 3 months. The TCR library was made from RNA that had been extracted from PBMCs in TRIzol. Through Arm-PCR of CDR3 regions and iRepertoire HTBI primers, TCR beta libraries were built. MiXCR, applied by TCRdb to the multiplex PCR reads, yields one record per CDR3 protein. The sample has a few hundred thousand distinct CDR3 sequences; 12% are singletons. The sample is drawn from a study of regulatory T cells in long-lasting Graves disease. Findings and limits, study-wide: Persistent patients had a count of shared public clonotypes (approximately 2,800) that exceeded that of new patients (about 970).

A further study also used this sample, focusing on T cells in Graves' hyperthyroidism and ophthalmopathy. That work states: Exclusions: uncontrolled infection, other autoimmune disease, pregnancy, lactation. First-round RT-PCR of the TCR CDR3 relied on the HTBI primer set. Appearing also in blood were most of the thyroid clonotypes expanded above 0.001.

This sample comprised peripheral blood mononuclear cells (PBMCs), obtained at new diagnosis, from a patient treated with antithyroid drugs. This clonotype was sampled from a woman under 30 with Graves disease.

The CDR3 reads CASSLFPGAATEAFF. The CDR3 DNA follows: TGTGCCAGCAGTTTATTCCCGGGGGCAGCGACTGAAGCTTTCTTT. This chain uses TRBV27 with TRBJ1-1; weak D call: TRBD1 (6 bases). Trimming left V 1 base short and J 5 bases short, with 14 bases between. CDR3 length: 15 residues. From germline, CDR1 is MNHEY and CDR2 SMNVEV (reference sequence).